This entry features one T cell receptor beta chain sequence. Its antigen is undetermined. This sample was taken from a study of naive and memory T cell subsets. Broader study findings: From naive to CM, EM and EMRA, diversity decreased and Gini increased. RNA-based TCR counts may shift with T cell activation and differentiation. A few larger clonotypes appeared in naive repertoires, especially CD8, possibly memory cells re-expressing CD45RA.

An equimolar mix of two oligonucleotides served as the beta constant-region primer for TRBC1 and TRBC2. Four rounds of PCR amplified the ligated cDNA using nested alpha and beta constant-region primers plus SP2. One entry per CDR3 protein, called by TCRdb with MiXCR from the UMI-ligation and nested PCR reads. The sample lists 130,000 to 150,000 distinct CDR3 sequences; 22% were seen once. Overnight CMV lysate stimulation of fresh PBMCs defined donor CMV status by CD4+ IFNgamma. Germline V CDR1 and CDR2: LGHDT, YNNKEL (reference sequence). The CDR3 spans 16 residues. V dropped 0 bases and J dropped 0 bases, with 11 bases sitting between them.

Sequenced: naive CD4+ T cells from blood. This TCR was recovered from a human donor in good health. The chain employs TRBV3-1 and TRBJ1-2; D is unresolved. As DNA, the CDR3 is TGTGCCAGCAGCCAAGAGGGAGGTCGTGCTAACTATGGCTACACCTTC. Amino acids: CASSQEGGRANYGYTF.